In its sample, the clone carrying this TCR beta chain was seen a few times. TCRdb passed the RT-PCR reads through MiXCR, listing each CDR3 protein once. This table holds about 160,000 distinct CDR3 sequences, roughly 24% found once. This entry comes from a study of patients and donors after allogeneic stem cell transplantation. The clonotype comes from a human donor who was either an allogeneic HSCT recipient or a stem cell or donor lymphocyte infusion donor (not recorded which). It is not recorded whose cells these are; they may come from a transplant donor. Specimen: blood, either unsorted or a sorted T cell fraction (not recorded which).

This CDR3 is CSAREVNEQFF. The CDR3 DNA is TGCAGTGCTAGAGAGGTCAATGAGCAGTTCTTC. The genes are TRBV20-1 and TRBJ2-1, with no clear D. V was cut by 0 bases and J by 6 bases, with 3 bases left in between. The V gene's germline CDR1 is DFQATT and CDR2 SNEGSKA (reference sequence). The CDR3 consists of 11 residues.